The TCR beta chain described here comes from a study of blood T cell repertoires in COVID-19. The overall study: PBMCs, B-cell-depleted T cells, or T cells provided the cDNA or gDNA that made up the material.

Original methodology: By means of reference gene primer amplification, nucleated cell counts were estimated. Sequenced by immunoSEQ multiplex PCR; TCRdb stores in-frame clones only, minus some. The V and J calls and clone size come from that table; D and trimming were worked out from the DNA. Here the sample spans a few hundred thousand clones, 75% to 90% being singletons. This CDR3 spans 14 amino acids. The ends lost 5 bases at V and 5 bases at J; junction bases unmatched: 7. Germline V gene sequence: CDR1 WSHSY, CDR2 SAAADI. Participant age was about 18 to 89 years, and participants resided in about two dozen US areas. Each recovered donor of Cohort 3 presented with two negative PCRs, clearance, or symptom resolution.

The receptor was isolated from a man aged 25 to 45 who had recovered from COVID-19. The specimen sequenced was PBMCs or T cells enriched from blood (not recorded which). The chain carries TRBV10-2 and TRBJ1-2; 8 positions agree with TRBD1. The CDR3 sequence is CASSPDRDLYGYTF. DNA for the CDR3: TGCGCCAGCAGTCCGGACAGGGATCTTTATGGCTACACCTTC.